This TCR beta chain was observed in a study of T cell repertoires in cytomegalovirus infection. Study details: Indications came from public TCR beta signatures; they pointed to CMV infection and to a matching HLA type. Study results and caveats: What dominated the ex vivo response were HLA-C-restricted CMV-specific TCR beta clonotypes. Based on cumulative public TCR beta family frequency, carriers of CMV plus the relevant HLA were identified.

In its sample, this clonotype was seen a few times. Its antigen is unknown. From the reads, TCRdb called clonotypes with MiXCR, one entry per CDR3 protein. The sample has 550,000 to 700,000 distinct CDR3 sequences; just under 40% are singletons. This material consisted of cultured PBMCs, taken from culture after CMV antigen stimulation. This TCR derives from a human donor in good health (CMV status not recorded). Some clones in this sample may be carry-over from other donors' samples.

The CDR3, as DNA: TGTGCCAGTAGCGCAGGGGGGGGACGCGGTCAGCCCCAGCATTTT. It specifies CASSAGGGRGQPQHF. The chain employs TRBV19 and TRBJ1-5; 7 nucleotides line up with TRBD1. This CDR3 is built from 15 residues. The V gene end was trimmed by 6 bases and the J gene end by 6 bases; junction bases not matched to a gene: 11. Germline CDR1 LNHDA, CDR2 SQIVND (reference sequence).